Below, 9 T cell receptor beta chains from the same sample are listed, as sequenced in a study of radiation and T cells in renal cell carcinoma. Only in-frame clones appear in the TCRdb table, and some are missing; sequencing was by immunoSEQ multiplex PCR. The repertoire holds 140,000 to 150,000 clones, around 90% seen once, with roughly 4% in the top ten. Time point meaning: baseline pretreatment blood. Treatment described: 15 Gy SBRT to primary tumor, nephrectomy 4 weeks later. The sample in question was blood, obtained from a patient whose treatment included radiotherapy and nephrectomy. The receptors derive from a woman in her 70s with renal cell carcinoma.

The DNA for the CDR3 is TGTGCCTCGACGGGACAGGGAAGCTATGGCTACACCTTC. Translated: CASTGQGSYGYTF. The chain has TRBV30 and TRBJ1-2; 9 bases agree with TRBD1. CDR1 is GTSNPN, CDR2 SVGIG, per germline (reference sequence). The CDR3 has 13 amino acids. V lost 7 bases, J lost 4 bases, and 7 bases stayed unmatched.

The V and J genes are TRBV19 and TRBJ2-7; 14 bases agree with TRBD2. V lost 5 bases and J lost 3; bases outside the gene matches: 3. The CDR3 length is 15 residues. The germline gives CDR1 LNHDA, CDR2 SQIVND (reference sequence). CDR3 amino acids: CASSSGTSGSYEQYF. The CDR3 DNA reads TGTGCCAGTAGTTCGGGGACTAGCGGGAGCTACGAGCAGTACTTC.

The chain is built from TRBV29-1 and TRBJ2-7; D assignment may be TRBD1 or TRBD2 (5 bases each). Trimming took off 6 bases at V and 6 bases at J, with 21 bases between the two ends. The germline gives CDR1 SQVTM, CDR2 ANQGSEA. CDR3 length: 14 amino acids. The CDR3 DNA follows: TGCAGCGTGAGAGACTTGGGGCTAGCTCGCGAGCAGTACTTC. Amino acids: CSVRDLGLAREQYF.

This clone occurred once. The CDR3 nucleotides read TGTGCCAGCAGCTTACAGGGAGGATTTTCGGGCTACACCTTC. This codes for CASSLQGGFSGYTF. The chain is built from TRBV7-8 and TRBJ1-2; a possible D gene is TRBD1 (5 bases). The CDR3 spans 14 residues. V lost 2 bases and J 8 bases, leaving 15 bases between the germline ends. Germline lookup yields CDR1 SGHVS and CDR2 FQNEAQ.

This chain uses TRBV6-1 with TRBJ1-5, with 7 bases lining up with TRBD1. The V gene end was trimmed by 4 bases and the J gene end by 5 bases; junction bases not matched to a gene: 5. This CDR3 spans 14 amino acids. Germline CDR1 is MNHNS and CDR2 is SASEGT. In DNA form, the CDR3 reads TGTGCCAGCAGTGGGGACAGCGGGGATCAGCCCCAGCATTTT. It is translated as CASSGDSGDQPQHF.

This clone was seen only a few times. CDR3 in DNA: TGTGCCAGCAGCAGACAGGGAGGTAGCACCGGGGAGCTGTTTTTT. Its protein is CASSRQGGSTGELFF. V is TRBV7-2 and J is TRBJ2-2, with a possible D match to TRBD1 (7 bases). V lost 5 bases and J 4 bases, leaving 14 bases between the germline ends. This CDR3 region has 15 residues. Germline values: CDR1 SGHTA, CDR2 FQGNSA.

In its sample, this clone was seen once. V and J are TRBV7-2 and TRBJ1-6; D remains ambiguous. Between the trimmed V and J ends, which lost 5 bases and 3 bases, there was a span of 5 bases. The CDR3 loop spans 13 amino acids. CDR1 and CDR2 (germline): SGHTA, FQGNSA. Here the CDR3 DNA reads TGTGCCAGCAGCATAGACTATAATTCACCCCTCCACTTT. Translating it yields CASSIDYNSPLHF.

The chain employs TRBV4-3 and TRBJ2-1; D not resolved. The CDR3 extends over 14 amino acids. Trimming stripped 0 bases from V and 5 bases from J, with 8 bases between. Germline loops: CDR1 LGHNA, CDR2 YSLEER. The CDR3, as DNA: TGCGCCAGCAGCCAAGATCGCTGGAACAATGAGCAGTTCTTC. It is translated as CASSQDRWNNEQFF.

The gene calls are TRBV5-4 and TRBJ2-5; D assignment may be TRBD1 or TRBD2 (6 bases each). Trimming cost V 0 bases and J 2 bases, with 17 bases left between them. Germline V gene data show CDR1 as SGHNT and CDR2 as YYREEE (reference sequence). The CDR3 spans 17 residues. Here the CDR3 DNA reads TGTGCCAGCAGCTTGGGGGGGGCAGTAGGGCGACAAGAGACCCAGTACTTC. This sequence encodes CASSLGGAVGRQETQYF.